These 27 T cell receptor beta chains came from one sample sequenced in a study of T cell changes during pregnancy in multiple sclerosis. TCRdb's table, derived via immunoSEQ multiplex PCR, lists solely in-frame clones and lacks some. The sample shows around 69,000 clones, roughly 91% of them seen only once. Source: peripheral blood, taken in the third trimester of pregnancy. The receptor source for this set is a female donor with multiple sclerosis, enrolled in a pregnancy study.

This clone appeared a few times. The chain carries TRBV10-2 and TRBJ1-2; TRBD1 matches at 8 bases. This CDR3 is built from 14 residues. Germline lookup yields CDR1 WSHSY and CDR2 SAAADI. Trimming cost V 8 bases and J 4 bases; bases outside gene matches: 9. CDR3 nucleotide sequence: TGCGCCAGCCGATTGACAGGGGCCTCCTATGGCTACACCTTC. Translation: CASRLTGASYGYTF.

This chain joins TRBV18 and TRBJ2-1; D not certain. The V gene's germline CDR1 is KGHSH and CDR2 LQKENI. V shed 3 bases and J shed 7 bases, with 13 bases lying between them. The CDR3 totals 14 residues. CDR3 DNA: TGTGCCAGCTCACCCCTCGCGGCCATAAATGAGCAGTTCTTC. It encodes CASSPLAAINEQFF.

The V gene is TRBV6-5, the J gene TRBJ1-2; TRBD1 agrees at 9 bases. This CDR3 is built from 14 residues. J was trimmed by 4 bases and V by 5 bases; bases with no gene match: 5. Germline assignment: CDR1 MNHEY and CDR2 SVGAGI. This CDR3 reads CASSTTGGPYGYTF. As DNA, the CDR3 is TGTGCCAGCAGTACGACAGGGGGTCCCTATGGCTACACCTTC.

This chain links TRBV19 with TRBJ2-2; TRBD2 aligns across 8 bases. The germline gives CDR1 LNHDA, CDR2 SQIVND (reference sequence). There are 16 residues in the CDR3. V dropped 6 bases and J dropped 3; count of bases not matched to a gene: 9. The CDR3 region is CASRERGRSYTGELFF. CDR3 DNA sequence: TGTGCCAGTAGGGAGCGGGGGCGCTCTTACACCGGGGAGCTGTTTTTT.

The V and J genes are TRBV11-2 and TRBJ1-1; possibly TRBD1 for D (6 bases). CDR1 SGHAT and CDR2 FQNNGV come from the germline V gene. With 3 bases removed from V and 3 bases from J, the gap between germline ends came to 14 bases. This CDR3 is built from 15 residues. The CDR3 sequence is CASSFLQGQYTEAFF. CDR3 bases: TGTGCCAGCAGCTTCTTACAGGGCCAGTACACTGAAGCTTTCTTT.

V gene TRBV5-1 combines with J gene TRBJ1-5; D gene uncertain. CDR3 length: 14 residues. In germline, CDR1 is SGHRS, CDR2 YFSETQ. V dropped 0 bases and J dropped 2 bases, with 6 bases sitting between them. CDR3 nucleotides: TGCGCCAGCAGCTTGGGGTCAGGCAATCAGCCCCAGCATTTT. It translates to CASSLGSGNQPQHF.

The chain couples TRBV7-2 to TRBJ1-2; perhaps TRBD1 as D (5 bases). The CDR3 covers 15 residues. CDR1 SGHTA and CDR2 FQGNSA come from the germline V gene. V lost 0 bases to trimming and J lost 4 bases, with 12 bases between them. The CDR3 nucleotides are TGTGCCAGCAGCTTAGCCTATGGGGGGAGCTATGGCTACACCTTC. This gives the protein CASSLAYGGSYGYTF. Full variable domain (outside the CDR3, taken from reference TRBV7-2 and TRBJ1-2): GAGVSQSPSNKVTEKGKDVELRCDPISGHTALYWYRQSLGQGLEFLIYFQGNSAPDKSGLPSDRFSAERTGGSVSTLTIQRTQQEDSAVYLCASSLAYGGSYGYTFGSGTRLTVV.

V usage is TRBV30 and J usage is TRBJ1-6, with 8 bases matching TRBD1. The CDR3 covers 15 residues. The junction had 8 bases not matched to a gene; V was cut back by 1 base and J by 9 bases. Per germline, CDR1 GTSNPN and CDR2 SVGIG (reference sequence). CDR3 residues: CAWSAATGESSPLHF. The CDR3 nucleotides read TGTGCCTGGAGTGCTGCGACAGGGGAATCTTCACCCCTCCACTTT. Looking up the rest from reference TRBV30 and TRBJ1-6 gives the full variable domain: SQTIHQWPATLVQPVGSPLSLECTVEGTSNPNLYWYRQAAGRGLQLLFYSVGIGQISSEVPQNLSASRPQDRQFILSSKKLLLSDSGFYLCAWSAATGESSPLHFGNGTRLTVT.

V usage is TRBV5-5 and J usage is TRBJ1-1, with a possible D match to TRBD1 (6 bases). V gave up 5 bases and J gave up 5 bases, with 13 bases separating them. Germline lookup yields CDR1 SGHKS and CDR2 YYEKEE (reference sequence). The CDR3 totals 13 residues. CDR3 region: CASRKGGGTEAFF. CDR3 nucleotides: TGTGCCAGCAGAAAGGGAGGGGGGACTGAAGCTTTCTTT.

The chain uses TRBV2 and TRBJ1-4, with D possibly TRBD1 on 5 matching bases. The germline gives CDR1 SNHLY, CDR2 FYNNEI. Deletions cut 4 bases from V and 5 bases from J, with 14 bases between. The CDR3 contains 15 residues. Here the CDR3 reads CASSGGGRSNEKLFF. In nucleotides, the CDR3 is TGTGCCAGCAGTGGGGGCGGACGGTCGAATGAAAAACTGTTTTTT.

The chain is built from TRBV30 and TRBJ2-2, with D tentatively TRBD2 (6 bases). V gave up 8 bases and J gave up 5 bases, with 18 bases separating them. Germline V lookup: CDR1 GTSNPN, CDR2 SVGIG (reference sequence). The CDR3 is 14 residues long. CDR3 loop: CARKGTRGTGELFF. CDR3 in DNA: TGTGCCCGGAAGGGTACTCGGGGGACCGGGGAGCTGTTTTTT.

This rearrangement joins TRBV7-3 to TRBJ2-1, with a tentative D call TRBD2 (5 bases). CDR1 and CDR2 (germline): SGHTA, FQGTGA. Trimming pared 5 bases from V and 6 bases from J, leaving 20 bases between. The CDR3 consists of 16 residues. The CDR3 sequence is CASSSPGSSRLNEQFF. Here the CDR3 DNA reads TGTGCCAGCAGCAGCCCCGGGTCTAGCAGGCTCAATGAGCAGTTCTTC.

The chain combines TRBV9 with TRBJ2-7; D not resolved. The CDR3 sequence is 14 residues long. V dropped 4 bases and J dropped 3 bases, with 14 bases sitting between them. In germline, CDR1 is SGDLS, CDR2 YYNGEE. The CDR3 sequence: CASSRTPRIYEQYF. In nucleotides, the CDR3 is TGTGCCAGCAGCAGAACACCCAGGATCTACGAGCAGTACTTC.

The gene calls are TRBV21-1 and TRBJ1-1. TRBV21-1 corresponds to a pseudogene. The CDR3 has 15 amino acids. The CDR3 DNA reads TGTGCCAGCAGCAAATGGAGACTGTATAACACTGAAGCTTTCTTT. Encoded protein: CASSKWRLYNTEAFF.

The CDR3 loop reads CASSQDRQEWSPLHF. Written as DNA, the CDR3 is TGCGCCAGCAGCCAAGATCGACAGGAATGGTCACCCCTCCACTTT. The V and J genes are TRBV4-3 and TRBJ1-6, with D possibly matching TRBD1 (6 bases). Germline loops: CDR1 LGHNA, CDR2 YSLEER. The V and J ends lost 0 bases and 10 bases respectively, with 13 bases between them. The CDR3 loop spans 15 amino acids.

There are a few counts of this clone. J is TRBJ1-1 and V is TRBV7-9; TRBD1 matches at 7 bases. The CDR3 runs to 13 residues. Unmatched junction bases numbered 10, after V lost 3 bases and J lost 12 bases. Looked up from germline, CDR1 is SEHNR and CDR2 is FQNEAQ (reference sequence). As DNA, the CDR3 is TGTGCCAGCAGCTTCAGTGGACAGGCAGTAACTTTCTTT. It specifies CASSFSGQAVTFF.

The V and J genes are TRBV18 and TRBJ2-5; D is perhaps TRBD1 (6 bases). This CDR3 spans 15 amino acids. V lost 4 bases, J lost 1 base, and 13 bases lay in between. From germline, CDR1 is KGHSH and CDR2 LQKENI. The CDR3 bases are TGTGCCAGCTCACTAACTACAGGGTTCCAAGAGACCCAGTACTTC. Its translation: CASSLTTGFQETQYF.

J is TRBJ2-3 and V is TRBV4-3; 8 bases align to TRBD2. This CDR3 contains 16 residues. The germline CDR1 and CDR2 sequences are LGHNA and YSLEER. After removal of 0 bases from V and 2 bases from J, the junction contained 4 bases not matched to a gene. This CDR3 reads CASSQEWRGDTDTQYF. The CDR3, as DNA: TGCGCCAGCAGCCAAGAATGGCGGGGGGACACAGATACGCAGTATTTT.

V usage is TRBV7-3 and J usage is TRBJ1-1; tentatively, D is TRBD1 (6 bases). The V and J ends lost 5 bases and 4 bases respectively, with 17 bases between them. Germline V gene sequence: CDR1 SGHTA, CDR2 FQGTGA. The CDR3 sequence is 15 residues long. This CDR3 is CASSPRGGASTEAFF. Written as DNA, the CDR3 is TGTGCCAGCAGCCCCCGAGGGGGGGCGAGCACTGAAGCTTTCTTT. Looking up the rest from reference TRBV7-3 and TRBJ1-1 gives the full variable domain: GAGVSQTPSNKVTEKGKYVELRCDPISGHTALYWYRQSLGQGPEFLIYFQGTGAADDSGLPNDRFFAVRPEGSVSTLKIQRTERGDSAVYLCASSPRGGASTEAFFGQGTRLTVV.

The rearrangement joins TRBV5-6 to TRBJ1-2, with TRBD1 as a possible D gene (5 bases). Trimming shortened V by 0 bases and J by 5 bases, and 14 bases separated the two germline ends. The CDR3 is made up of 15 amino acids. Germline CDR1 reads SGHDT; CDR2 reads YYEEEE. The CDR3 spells CASSLVPGVSYGYTF. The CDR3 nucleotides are TGTGCCAGCAGCTTGGTTCCGGGGGTCAGTTATGGCTACACCTTC. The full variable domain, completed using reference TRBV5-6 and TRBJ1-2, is DAGVTQSPTHLIKTRGQQVTLRCSPKSGHDTVSWYQQALGQGPQFIFQYYEEEERQRGNFPDRFSGHQFPNYSSELNVNALLLGDSALYLCASSLVPGVSYGYTFGSGTRLTVV.

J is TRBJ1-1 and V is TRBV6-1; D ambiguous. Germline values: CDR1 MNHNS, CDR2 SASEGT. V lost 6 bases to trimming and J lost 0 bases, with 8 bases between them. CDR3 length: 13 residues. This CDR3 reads CASRVSMNTEAFF. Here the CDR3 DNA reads TGTGCCAGCAGGGTCAGTATGAACACTGAAGCTTTCTTT.

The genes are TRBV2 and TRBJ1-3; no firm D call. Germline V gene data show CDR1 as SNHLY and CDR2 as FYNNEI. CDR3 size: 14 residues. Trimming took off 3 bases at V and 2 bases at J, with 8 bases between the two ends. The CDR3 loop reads CASSERVTGNTIYF. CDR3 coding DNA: TGTGCCAGCAGTGAGAGGGTCACTGGAAACACCATATATTTT.

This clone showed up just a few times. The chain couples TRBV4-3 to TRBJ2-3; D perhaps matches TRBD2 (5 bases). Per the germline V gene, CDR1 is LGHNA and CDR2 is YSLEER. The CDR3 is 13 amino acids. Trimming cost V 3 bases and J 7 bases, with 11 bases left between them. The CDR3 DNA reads TGCGCCAGCAGCCATGAAACGGGAAATACGCAGTATTTT. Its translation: CASSHETGNTQYF.

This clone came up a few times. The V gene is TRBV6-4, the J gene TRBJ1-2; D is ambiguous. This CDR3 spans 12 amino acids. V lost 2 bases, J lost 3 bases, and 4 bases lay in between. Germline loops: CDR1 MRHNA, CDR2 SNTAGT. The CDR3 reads CASSDGHYGYTF. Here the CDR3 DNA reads TGTGCCAGCAGTGACGGCCACTATGGCTACACCTTC.

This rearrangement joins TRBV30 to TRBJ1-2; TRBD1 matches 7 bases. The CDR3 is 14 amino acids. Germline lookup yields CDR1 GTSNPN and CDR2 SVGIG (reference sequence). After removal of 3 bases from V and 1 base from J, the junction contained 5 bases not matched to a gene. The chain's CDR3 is CAWSPTGINYGYTF. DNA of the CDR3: TGTGCCTGGAGCCCGACAGGGATTAACTATGGCTACACCTTC.

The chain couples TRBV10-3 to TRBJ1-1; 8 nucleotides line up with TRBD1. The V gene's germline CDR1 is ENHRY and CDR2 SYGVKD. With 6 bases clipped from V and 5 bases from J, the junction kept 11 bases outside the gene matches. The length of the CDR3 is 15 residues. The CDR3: CAISDLRTGRTEAFF. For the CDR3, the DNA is TGTGCCATCAGCGACCTGAGGACAGGGCGTACTGAAGCTTTCTTT.

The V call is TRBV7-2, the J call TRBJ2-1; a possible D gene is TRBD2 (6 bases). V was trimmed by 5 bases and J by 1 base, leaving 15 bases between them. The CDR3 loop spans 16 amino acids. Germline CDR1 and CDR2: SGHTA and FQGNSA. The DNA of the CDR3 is TGTGCCAGCAGCCCCCCCGGGGGACTGTCCTACAATGAGCAGTTCTTC. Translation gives CASSPPGGLSYNEQFF.